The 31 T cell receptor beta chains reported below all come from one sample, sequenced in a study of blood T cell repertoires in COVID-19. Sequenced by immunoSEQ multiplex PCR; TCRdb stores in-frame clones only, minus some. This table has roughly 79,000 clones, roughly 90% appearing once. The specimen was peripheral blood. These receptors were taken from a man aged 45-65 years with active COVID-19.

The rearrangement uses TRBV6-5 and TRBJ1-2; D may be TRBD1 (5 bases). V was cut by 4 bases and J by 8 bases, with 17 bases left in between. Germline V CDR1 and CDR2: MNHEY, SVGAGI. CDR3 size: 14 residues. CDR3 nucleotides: TGTGCCAGCAGTTGGGCCCAGGGAATTGAAGGCTACACCTTC. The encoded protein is CASSWAQGIEGYTF.

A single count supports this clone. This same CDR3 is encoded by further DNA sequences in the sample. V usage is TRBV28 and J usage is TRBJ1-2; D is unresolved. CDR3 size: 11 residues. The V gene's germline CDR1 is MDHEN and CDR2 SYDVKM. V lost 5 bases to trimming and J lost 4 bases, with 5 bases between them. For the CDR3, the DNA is TGTGCCAGCAGTACTGGCTATGGCTACACCTTC. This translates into CASSTGYGYTF.

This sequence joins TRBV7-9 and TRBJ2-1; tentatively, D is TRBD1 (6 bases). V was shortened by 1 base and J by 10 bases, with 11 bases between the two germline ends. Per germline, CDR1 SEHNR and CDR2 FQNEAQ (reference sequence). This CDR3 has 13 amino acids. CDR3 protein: CASSLVTGDEQFF. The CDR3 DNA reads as TGTGCCAGCAGCTTAGTGACAGGTGACGAGCAGTTCTTC.

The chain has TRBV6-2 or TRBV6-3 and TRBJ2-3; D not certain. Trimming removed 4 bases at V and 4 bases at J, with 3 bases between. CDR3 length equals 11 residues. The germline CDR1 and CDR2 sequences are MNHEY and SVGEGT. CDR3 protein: CASSSADTQYF. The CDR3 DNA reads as TGTGCCAGCAGTTCCGCAGATACGCAGTATTTT.

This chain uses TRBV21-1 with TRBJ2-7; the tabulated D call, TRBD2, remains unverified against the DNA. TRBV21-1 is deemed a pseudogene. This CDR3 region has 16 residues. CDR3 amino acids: CASSKVALAGPYEQYF. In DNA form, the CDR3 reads TGTGCCAGCAGCAAAGTAGCACTAGCGGGACCCTACGAGCAGTACTTC.

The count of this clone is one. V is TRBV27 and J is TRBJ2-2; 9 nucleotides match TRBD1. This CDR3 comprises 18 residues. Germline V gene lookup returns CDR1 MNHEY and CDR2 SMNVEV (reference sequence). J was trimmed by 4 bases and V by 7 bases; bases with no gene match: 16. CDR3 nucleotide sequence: TGTGCCAGCACCTCTACCGACAGGGGGGACTTGGGCACCGGGGAGCTGTTTTTT. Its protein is CASTSTDRGDLGTGELFF.

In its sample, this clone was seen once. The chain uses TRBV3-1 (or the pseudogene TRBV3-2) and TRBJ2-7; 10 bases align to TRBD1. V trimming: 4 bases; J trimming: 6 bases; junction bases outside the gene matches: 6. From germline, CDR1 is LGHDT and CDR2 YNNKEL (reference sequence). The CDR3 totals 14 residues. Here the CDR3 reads CASSLGQGRSEQYF. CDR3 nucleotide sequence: TGTGCCAGCAGCCTGGGACAGGGGCGAAGCGAGCAGTACTTC.

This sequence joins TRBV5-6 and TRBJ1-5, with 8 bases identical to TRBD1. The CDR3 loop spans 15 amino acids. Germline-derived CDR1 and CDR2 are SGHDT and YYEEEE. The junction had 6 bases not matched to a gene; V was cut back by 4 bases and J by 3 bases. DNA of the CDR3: TGTGCCAGCAGCCACCGGGACAGGACCAATCAGCCCCAGCATTTT. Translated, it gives CASSHRDRTNQPQHF. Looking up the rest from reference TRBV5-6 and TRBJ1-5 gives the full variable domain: DAGVTQSPTHLIKTRGQQVTLRCSPKSGHDTVSWYQQALGQGPQFIFQYYEEEERQRGNFPDRFSGHQFPNYSSELNVNALLLGDSALYLCASSHRDRTNQPQHFGDGTRLSIL.

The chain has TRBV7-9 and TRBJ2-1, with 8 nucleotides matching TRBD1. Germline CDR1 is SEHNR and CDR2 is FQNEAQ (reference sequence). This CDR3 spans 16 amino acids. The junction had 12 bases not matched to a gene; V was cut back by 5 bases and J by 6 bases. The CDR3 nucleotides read TGTGCCAGCAGCCCGCTAGGACAGGGTAAAGGCAATGAGCAGTTCTTC. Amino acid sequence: CASSPLGQGKGNEQFF.

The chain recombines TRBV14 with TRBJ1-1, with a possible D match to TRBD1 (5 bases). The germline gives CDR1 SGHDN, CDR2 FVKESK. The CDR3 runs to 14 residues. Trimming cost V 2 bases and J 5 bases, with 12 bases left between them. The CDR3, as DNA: TGTGCCAGCAGCCAAATCCCGGGGGGAACTGAAGCTTTCTTT. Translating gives CASSQIPGGTEAFF.

The CDR3 loop is CASRPPGGSGVAGTGELFF. CDR3 bases: TGTGCCAGCAGACCGCCCGGGGGGTCGGGGGTGGCTGGCACCGGGGAGCTGTTTTTT. The chain employs TRBV28 and TRBJ2-2; 7 nucleotides match TRBD2. The trim removed 6 bases at V and 4 bases at J, leaving 20 bases unmatched. The CDR3 is 19 amino acids. Per germline, CDR1 MDHEN and CDR2 SYDVKM.

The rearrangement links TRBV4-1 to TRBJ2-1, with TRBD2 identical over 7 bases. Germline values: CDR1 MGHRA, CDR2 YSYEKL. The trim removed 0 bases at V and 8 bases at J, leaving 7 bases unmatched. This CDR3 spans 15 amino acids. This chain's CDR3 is CASSQEAGVIHEQFF. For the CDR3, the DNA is TGCGCCAGCAGCCAAGAGGCGGGGGTTATCCATGAGCAGTTCTTC.

CDR3 DNA: TGTGCCACCAGTCCCTCCCCGGGACAGGGTTCCTACGAGCAGTACTTC. Translating gives CATSPSPGQGSYEQYF. The rearrangement uses TRBV24-1 and TRBJ2-7; 9 nucleotides align to TRBD1. The germline gives CDR1 KGHDR, CDR2 SFDVKD. CDR3 length: 16 amino acids. Trimming cost V 6 bases and J 1 base; bases outside gene matches: 9.

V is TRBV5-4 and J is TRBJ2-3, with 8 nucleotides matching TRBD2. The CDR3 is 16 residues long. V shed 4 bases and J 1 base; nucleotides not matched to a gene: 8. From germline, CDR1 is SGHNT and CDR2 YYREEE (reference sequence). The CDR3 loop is CASSSRSGVRTDTQYF. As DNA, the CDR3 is TGTGCCAGCAGCAGTCGTAGCGGGGTCCGCACAGATACGCAGTATTTT.

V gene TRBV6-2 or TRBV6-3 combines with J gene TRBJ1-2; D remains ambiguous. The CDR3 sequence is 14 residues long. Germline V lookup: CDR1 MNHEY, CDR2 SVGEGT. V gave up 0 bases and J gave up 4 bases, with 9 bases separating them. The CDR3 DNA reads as TGTGCCAGCAGTTACTCGACACAGATCTATGGCTACACCTTC. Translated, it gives CASSYSTQIYGYTF.

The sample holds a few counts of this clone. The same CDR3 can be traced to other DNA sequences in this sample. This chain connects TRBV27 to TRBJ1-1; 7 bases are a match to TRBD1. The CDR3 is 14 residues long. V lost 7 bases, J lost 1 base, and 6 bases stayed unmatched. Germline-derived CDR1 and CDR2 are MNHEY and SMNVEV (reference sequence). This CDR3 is CASNRQGPNTEAFF. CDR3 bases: TGTGCCAGCAACCGACAGGGCCCGAACACTGAAGCTTTCTTT.

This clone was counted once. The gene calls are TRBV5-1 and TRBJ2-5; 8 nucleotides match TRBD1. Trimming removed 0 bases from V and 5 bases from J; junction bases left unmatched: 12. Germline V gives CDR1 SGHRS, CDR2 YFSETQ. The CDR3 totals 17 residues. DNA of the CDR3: TGCGCCAGCAGCTTGGGGGGCGGACAGGGACGGGAGGAGACCCAGTACTTC. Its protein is CASSLGGGQGREETQYF.

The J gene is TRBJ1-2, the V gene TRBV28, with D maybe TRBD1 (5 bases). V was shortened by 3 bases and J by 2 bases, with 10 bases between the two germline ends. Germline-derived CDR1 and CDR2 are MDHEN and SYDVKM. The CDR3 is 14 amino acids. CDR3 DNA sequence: TGTGCCAGCAGTTTTGGCAGGACAAACTATGGCTACACCTTC. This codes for CASSFGRTNYGYTF.

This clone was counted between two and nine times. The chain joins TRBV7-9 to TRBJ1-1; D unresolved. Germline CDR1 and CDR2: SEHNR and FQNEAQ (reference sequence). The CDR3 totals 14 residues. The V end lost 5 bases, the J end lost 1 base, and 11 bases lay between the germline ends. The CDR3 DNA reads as TGTGCCAGCAGCGAGGAGGGCAGGAACACTGAAGCTTTCTTT. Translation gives CASSEEGRNTEAFF.

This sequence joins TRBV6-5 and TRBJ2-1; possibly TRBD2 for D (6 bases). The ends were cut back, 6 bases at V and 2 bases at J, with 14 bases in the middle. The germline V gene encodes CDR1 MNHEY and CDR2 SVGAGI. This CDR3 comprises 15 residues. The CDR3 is CASRGREKAYNEQFF. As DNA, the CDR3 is TGTGCCAGCAGAGGTCGGGAGAAAGCCTACAATGAGCAGTTCTTC.

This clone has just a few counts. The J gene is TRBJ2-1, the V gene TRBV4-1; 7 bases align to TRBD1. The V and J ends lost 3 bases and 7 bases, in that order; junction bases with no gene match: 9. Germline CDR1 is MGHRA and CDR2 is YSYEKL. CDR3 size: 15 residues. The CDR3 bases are TGCGCCAGCAGCCAGATAGGGGGCCTCAGTAATGAGCAGTTCTTC. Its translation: CASSQIGGLSNEQFF.

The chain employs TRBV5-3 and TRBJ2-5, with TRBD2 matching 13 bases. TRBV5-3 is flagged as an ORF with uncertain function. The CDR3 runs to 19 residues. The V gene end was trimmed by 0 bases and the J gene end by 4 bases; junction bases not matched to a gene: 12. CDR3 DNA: TGTGCCAGAAGCTTGGTTAAGATATACAGGACTAGCGGGAGAGAGACCCAGTACTTC. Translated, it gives CARSLVKIYRTSGRETQYF.

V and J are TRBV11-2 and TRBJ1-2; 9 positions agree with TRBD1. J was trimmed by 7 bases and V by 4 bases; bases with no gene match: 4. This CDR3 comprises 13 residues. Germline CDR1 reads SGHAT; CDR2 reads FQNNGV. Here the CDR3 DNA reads TGTGCCAGCAGCTCACAGGGGGCTGGTGGCTACACCTTC. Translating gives CASSSQGAGGYTF.

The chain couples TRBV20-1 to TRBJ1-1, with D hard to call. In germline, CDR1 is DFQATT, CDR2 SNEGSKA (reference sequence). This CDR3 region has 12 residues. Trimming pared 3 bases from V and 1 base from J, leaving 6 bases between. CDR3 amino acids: CSASAGNTEAFF. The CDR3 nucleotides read TGCAGTGCTAGTGCAGGGAACACTGAAGCTTTCTTT.

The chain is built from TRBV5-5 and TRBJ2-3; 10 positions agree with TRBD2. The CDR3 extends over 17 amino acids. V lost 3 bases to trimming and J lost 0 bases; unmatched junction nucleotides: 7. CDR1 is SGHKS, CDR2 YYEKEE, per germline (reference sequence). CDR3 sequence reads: CASSWTGLAFSTDTQYF. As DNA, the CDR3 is TGTGCCAGCAGCTGGACGGGACTAGCGTTTAGCACAGATACGCAGTATTTT.

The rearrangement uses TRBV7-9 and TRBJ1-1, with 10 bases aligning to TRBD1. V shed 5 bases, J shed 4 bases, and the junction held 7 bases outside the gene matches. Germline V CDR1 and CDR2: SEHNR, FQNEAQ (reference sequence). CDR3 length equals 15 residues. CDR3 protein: CASSLGDRGGTEAFF. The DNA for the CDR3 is TGTGCCAGCAGCCTTGGGGACAGGGGCGGCACTGAAGCTTTCTTT.

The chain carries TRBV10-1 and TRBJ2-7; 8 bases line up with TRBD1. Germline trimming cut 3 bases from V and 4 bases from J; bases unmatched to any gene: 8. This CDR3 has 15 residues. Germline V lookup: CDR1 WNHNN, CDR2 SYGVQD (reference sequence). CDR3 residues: CASSDPGTGEYEQYF. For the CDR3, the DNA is TGCGCCAGCAGTGACCCAGGGACAGGCGAGTACGAGCAGTACTTC.

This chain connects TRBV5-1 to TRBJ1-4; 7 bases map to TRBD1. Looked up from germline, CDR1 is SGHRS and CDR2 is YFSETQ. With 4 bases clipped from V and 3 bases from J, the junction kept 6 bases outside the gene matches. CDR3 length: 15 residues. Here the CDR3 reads CASSPGGISNEKLFF. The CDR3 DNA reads TGCGCCAGCAGCCCAGGGGGGATTTCTAATGAAAAACTGTTTTTT. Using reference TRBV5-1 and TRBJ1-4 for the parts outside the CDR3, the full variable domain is KAGVTQTPRYLIKTRGQQVTLSCSPISGHRSVSWYQQTPGQGLQFLFEYFSETQRNKGNFPGRFSGRQFSNSRSEMNVSTLELGDSALYLCASSPGGISNEKLFFGSGTQLSVL.

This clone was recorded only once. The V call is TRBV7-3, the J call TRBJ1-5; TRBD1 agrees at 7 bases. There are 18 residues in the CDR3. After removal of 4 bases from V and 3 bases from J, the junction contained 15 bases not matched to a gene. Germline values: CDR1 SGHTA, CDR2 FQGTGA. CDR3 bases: TGTGCCAGCAGCTCCTTAAGAGGGGGCGCAGGATACAATCAGCCCCAGCATTTT. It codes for CASSSLRGGAGYNQPQHF.

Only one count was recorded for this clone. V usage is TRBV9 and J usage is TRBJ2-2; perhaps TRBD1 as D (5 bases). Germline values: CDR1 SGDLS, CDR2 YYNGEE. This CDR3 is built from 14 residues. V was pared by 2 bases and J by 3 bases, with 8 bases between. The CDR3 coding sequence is TGTGCCAGCAGCGTTCAGGGCGACACCGGGGAGCTGTTTTTT. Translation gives CASSVQGDTGELFF.

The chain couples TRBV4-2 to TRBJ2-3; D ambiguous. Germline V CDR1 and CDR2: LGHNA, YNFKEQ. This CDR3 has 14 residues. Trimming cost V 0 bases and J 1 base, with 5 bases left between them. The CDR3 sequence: CASSQDPGTDTQYF. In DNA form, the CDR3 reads TGTGCCAGCAGCCAAGATCCGGGCACAGATACGCAGTATTTT.